These 9 T cell receptor beta chains were all obtained from the same sample, sequenced in a study of blood T cell repertoires in COVID-19. Sequencing used immunoSEQ multiplex PCR; TCRdb keeps in-frame clones, though not all of them. The table records roughly 330,000 clones, approximately 89% of them present only once. Sequenced: PBMCs or T cells enriched from blood (not recorded which). The receptors were gathered from a woman in her 30s who had recovered from COVID-19.

CDR3 coding DNA: TGTGCCAGCAGTCAGGGGACCGCAGTCTACAATGAGCAGTTCTTC. Amino acids: CASSQGTAVYNEQFF. V is TRBV6-5 and J is TRBJ2-1; tentatively, D is TRBD1 (6 bases). The germline V gene has CDR1 MNHEY and CDR2 SVGAGI. This CDR3 spans 15 amino acids. The ends were cut back, 5 bases at V and 3 bases at J, with 14 bases in the middle.

CDR3 DNA: TGTGCCAGTAGTATCGTACCGGGACAGATCTTACCTGAGCAGTACTTC. This gives the protein CASSIVPGQILPEQYF. The rearrangement joins TRBV19 to TRBJ2-7; 7 bases agree with TRBD1. This CDR3 contains 16 residues. Germline V gene lookup returns CDR1 LNHDA and CDR2 SQIVND (reference sequence). Germline trimming cut 3 bases from V and 7 bases from J; bases unmatched to any gene: 15.

The CDR3 here is CASRGEVRPEAFF. The CDR3, as DNA: TGTGCCAGCAGGGGAGAAGTGAGACCTGAAGCTTTCTTT. The rearrangement joins TRBV6-6 to TRBJ1-1; D uncertain. Germline V gives CDR1 MNHNY, CDR2 SVGAGI (reference sequence). Trimming pared 6 bases from V and 6 bases from J, leaving 14 bases between. This CDR3 has 13 residues.

V and J are TRBV19 and TRBJ2-6, with a tentative D call TRBD2 (7 bases). Germline V gene lookup returns CDR1 LNHDA and CDR2 SQIVND (reference sequence). The V end was cut by 2 bases, the J end by 2 bases, with 10 bases between. The CDR3 contains 16 residues. CDR3 region: CASSIRGGTGANVLTF. The CDR3 DNA reads as TGTGCCAGTAGTATAAGGGGGGGTACTGGGGCCAACGTCCTGACTTTC.

The chain couples TRBV28 to TRBJ1-6; D is ambiguous. Germline lookup yields CDR1 MDHEN and CDR2 SYDVKM. Trimming pared 5 bases from V and 3 bases from J, leaving 8 bases between. The CDR3 totals 14 residues. The CDR3 DNA reads as TGTGCCAGCAGTAGCGGCTTCTATAATTCACCCCTCCACTTT. Protein product: CASSSGFYNSPLHF.

The chain carries TRBV10-3 and TRBJ1-2; 8 bases match TRBD1. Germline lookup yields CDR1 ENHRY and CDR2 SYGVKD. This CDR3 comprises 13 residues. With V trimmed by 5 bases and J by 2 bases, 1 base remained unmatched. The CDR3: CAISPGGNYGYTF. The CDR3 DNA reads as TGTGCCATCAGTCCAGGGGGCAACTATGGCTACACCTTC.

J is TRBJ1-1 and V is TRBV15; D unclear. Trimming pared 0 bases from V and 8 bases from J, leaving 7 bases between. The germline V gene has CDR1 LNHNV and CDR2 YYDKDF (reference sequence). The CDR3 spans 12 residues. CDR3 nucleotides: TGTGCCACCAGCAGAGATGGCCTGGAAGCTTTCTTT. Encoded protein: CATSRDGLEAFF.

The chain carries TRBV12-3 or TRBV12-4 and TRBJ1-6, with D possibly matching TRBD1 (5 bases). This CDR3 has 13 amino acids. V gave up 3 bases and J gave up 8 bases, with 8 bases separating them. The CDR3 nucleotides are TGTGCCAGCAGTTTTTCGGGGGATTCACCCCTCCACTTT. Encoded protein: CASSFSGDSPLHF.

This chain links TRBV12-3 or TRBV12-4 with TRBJ1-1; 10 nucleotides agree with TRBD1. The J segment lost 5 bases and the V segment lost 7 bases, leaving 4 bases of the junction unmatched. The CDR3 covers 13 residues. Written as DNA, the CDR3 is TGTGCCAGCAAATGGGACAGGGGAACTGAAGCTTTCTTT. It translates to CASKWDRGTEAFF.